Reported below is one T cell receptor beta chain. The sample comes from a study of blood T cell repertoires in COVID-19. The CDR3 is 14 residues long. Trimming took off 4 bases at V and 3 bases at J, with 13 bases between the two ends. Germline assignment: CDR1 MDHEN and CDR2 SYDVKM. Repertoires were generated with immunoSEQ multiplex PCR, while TCRdb's copy carries only in-frame clones and drops some. The table records approximately 100,000 clones, approximately 86% of them present only once. The receptor comes from a woman in her forties or fifties who had recovered from COVID-19. Sequenced sample: PBMCs or T cells enriched from blood (not recorded which). The chain has TRBV28 and TRBJ2-7; TRBD1 might be the D (6 bases). The CDR3, as DNA: TGTGCCAGCAGTTCCTGGACAGCCAGCTACGAGCAGTACTTC. Amino acids: CASSSWTASYEQYF. Based on the CDR3 plus reference TRBV28 and TRBJ2-7, the full variable domain is DVKVTQSSRYLVKRTGEKVFLECVQDMDHENMFWYRQDPGLGLRLIYFSYDVKMKEKGDIPEGYSVSREKKERFSLILESASTNQTSMYLCASSSWTASYEQYFGPGTRLTVT.